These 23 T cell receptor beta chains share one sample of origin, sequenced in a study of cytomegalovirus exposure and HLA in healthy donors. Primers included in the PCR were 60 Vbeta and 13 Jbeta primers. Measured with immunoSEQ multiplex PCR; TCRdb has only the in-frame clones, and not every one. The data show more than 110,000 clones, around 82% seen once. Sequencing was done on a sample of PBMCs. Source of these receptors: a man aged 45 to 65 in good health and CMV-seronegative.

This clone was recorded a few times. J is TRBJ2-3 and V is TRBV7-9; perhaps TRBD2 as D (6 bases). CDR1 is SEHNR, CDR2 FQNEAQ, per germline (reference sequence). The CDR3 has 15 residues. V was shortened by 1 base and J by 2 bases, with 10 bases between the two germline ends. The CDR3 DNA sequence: TGTGCCAGCAGCTTAGGGGGCGGGGTCACAGATACGCAGTATTTT. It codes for CASSLGGGVTDTQYF.

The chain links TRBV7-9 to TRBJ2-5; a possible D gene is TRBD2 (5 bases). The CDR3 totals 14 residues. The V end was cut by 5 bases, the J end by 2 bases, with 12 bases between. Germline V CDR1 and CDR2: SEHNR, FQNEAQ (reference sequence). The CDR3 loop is CASSPGGGQETQYF. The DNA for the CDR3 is TGTGCCAGCAGCCCCGGTGGAGGTCAAGAGACCCAGTACTTC.

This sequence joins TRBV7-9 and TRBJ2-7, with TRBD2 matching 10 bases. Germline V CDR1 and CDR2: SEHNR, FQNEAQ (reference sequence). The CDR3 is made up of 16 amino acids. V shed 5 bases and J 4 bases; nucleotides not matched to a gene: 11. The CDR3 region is CASSARAGGPKYEQYF. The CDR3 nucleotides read TGTGCCAGCAGCGCCCGAGCGGGAGGGCCGAAGTACGAGCAGTACTTC.

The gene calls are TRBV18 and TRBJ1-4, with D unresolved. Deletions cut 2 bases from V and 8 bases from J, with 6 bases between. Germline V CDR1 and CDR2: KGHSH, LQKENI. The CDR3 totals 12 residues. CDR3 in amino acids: CASSPGLEKLFF. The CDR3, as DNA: TGTGCCAGCTCACCAGGACTGGAAAAACTGTTTTTT. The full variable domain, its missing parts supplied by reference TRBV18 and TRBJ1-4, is NAGVMQNPRHLVRRRGQEARLRCSPMKGHSHVYWYRQLPEEGLKFMVYLQKENIIDESGMPKERFSAEFPKEGPSILRIQQVVRGDSAAYFCASSPGLEKLFFGSGTQLSVL.

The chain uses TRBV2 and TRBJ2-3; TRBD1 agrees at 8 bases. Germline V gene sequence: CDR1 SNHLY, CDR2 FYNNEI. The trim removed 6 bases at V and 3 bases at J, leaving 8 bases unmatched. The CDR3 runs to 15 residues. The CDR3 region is CASSTADRGTDTQYF. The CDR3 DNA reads TGTGCCAGCAGCACTGCTGACAGGGGTACAGATACGCAGTATTTT.

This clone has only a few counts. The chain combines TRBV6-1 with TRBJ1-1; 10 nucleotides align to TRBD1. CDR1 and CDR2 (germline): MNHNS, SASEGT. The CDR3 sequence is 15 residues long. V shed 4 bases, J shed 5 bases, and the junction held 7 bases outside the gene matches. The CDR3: CASSVAGTGETEAFF. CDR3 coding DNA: TGTGCCAGCAGTGTTGCCGGGACAGGGGAAACTGAAGCTTTCTTT.

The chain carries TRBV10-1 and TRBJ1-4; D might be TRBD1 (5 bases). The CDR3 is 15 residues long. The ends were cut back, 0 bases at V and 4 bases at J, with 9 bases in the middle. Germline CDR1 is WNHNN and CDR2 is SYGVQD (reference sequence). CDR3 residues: CASSESQGGNEKLFF. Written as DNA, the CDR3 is TGCGCCAGCAGTGAGTCCCAGGGAGGTAATGAAAAACTGTTTTTT.

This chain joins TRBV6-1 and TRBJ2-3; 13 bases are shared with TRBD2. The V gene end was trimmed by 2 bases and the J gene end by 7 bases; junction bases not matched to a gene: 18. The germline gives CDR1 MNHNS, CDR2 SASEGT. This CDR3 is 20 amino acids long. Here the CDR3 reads CASSELAGARRTSGSNTQYF. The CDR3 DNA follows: TGTGCCAGCAGTGAATTGGCTGGAGCCCGCCGGACTAGCGGGAGTAATACGCAGTATTTT.

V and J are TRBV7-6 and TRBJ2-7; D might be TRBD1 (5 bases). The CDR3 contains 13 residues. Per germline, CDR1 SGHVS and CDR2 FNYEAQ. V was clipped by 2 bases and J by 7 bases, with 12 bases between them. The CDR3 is CASSLLGVGEQYF. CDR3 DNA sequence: TGTGCCAGCAGCTTACTAGGGGTGGGTGAGCAGTACTTC.

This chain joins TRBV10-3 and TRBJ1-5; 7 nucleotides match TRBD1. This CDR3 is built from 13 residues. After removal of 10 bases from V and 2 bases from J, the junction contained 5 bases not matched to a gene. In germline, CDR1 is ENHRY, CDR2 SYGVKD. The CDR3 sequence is CATRQGGNQPQHF. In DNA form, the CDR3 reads TGTGCCACCCGACAGGGCGGCAATCAGCCCCAGCATTTT.

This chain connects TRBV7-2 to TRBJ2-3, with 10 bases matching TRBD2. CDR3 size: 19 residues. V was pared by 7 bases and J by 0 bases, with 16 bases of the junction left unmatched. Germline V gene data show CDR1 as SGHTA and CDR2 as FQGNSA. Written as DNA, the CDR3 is TGTGCCAGCACCCTCGTGGGTAGCGGGGGGCGGACTAGCACAGATACGCAGTATTTT. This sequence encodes CASTLVGSGGRTSTDTQYF.

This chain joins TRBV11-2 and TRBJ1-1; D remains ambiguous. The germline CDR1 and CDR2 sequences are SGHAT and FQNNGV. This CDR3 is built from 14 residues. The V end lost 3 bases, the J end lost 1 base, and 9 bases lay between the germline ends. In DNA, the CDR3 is TGTGCCAGCAGCTTTAATATCCGGAACACTGAAGCTTTCTTT. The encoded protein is CASSFNIRNTEAFF. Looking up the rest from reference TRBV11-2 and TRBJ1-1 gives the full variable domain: EAGVAQSPRYKIIEKRQSVAFWCNPISGHATLYWYQQILGQGPKLLIQFQNNGVVDDSQLPKDRFSAERLKGVDSTLKIQPAKLEDSAVYLCASSFNIRNTEAFFGQGTRLTVV.

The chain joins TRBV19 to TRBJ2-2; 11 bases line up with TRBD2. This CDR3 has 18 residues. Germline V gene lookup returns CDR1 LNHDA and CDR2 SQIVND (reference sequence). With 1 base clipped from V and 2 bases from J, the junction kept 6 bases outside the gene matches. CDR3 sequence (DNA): TGTGCCAGTAGTATAGTCCTAGCGGGGGGCCCAAACACCGGGGAGCTGTTTTTT. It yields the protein CASSIVLAGGPNTGELFF.

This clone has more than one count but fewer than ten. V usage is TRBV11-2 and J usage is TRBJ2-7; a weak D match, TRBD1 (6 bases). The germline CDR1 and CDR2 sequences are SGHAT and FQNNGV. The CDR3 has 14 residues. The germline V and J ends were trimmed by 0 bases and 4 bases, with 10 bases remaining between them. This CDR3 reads CASSLEGASYEQYF. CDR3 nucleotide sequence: TGTGCCAGCAGCTTAGAGGGGGCTTCGTACGAGCAGTACTTC.

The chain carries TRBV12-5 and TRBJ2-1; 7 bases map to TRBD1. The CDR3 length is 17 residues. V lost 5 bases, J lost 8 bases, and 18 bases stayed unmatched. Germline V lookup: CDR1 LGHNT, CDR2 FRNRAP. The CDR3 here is CASGALLGQLSRDEQFF. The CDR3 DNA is TGTGCTAGTGGTGCATTATTGGGACAGCTGAGCCGCGATGAGCAGTTCTTC. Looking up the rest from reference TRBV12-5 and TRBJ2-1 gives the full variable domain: DARVTQTPRHKVTEMGQEVTMRCQPILGHNTVFWYRQTMMQGLELLAYFRNRAPLDDSGMPKDRFSAEMPDATLATLKIQPSEPRDSAVYFCASGALLGQLSRDEQFFGPGTRLTVL.

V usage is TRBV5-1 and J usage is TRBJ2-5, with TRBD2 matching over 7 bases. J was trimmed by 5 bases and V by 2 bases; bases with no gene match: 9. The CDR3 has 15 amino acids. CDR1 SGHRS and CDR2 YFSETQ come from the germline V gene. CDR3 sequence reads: CASSLGSGAEETQYF. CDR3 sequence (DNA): TGCGCCAGCAGCTTAGGAAGCGGGGCAGAGGAGACCCAGTACTTC.

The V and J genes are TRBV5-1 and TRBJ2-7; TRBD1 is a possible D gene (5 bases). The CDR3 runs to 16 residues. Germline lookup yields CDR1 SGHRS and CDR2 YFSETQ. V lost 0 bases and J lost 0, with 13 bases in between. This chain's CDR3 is CASSLEAGPISYEQYF. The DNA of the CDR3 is TGCGCCAGCAGCTTGGAGGCAGGGCCCATCTCCTACGAGCAGTACTTC.

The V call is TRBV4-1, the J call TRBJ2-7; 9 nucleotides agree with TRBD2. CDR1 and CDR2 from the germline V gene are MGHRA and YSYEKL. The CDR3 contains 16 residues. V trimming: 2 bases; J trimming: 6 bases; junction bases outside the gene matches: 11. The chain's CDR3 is CASSQPGLAPSSEQYF. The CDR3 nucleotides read TGCGCCAGCAGCCAACCGGGACTAGCTCCTTCTAGCGAGCAGTACTTC.

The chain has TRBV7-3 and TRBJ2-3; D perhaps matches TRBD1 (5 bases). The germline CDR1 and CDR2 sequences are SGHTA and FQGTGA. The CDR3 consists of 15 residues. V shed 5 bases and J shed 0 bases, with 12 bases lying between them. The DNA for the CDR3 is TGTGCCAGCAGCGAAGGGGCAGGGAGCACAGATACGCAGTATTTT. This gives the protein CASSEGAGSTDTQYF.

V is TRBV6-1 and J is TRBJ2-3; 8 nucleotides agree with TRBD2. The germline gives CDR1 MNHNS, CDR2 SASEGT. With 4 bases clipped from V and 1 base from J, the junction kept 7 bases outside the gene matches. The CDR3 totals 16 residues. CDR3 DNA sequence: TGTGCCAGCAGTGGGGGGCCCGGGGGGGGCACAGATACGCAGTATTTT. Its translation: CASSGGPGGGTDTQYF.

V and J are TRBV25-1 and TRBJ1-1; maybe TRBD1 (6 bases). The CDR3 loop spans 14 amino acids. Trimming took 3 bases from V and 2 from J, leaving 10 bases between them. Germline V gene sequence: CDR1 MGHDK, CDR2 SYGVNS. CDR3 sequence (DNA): TGTGCCAGCAGTGATAGACAGGATAACACTGAAGCTTTCTTT. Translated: CASSDRQDNTEAFF.

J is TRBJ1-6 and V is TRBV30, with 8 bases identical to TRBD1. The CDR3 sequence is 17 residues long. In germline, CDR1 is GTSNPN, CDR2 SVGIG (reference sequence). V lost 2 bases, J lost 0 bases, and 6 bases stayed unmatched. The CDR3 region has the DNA TGTGCCTGGAGTCAAGACAGGGGTGGCTCCTATAATTCACCCCTCCACTTT. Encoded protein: CAWSQDRGGSYNSPLHF.

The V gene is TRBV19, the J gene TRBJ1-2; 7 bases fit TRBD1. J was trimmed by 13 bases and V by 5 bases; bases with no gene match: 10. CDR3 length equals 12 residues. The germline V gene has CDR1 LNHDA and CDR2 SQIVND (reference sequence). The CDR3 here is CASSPIDRAGTF. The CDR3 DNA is TGTGCCAGTAGTCCGATAGACAGGGCTGGCACCTTC.